This T cell receptor beta chain was profiled in a study of regulatory T cells in long-lasting Graves disease. Time point defined: newly diagnosed GD, antithyroid drugs for less than 3 months. RNA extracted from PBMCs served as the sequencing template. The collection involved drawing roughly 9.1 milliliters of peripheral blood into EDTA tubes. CDR3 regions were amplified by Arm-PCR using iRepertoire HTBI primers to build TCR beta libraries. In TCRdb, the multiplex PCR reads were re-called with MiXCR into one record per CDR3 protein. The table lists hundreds of thousands of distinct CDR3 sequences, 15% of them singletons. The V segment lost 6 bases and the J segment 3 bases; nucleotides outside the gene matches: 7. Germline V CDR1 and CDR2: SEHNR, FQNEAQ (reference sequence). The CDR3 extends over 14 amino acids. As to this clonotype: Its cognate antigen is unknown.

The study, taken as a whole, reports: There were preferences for TRBV28, TRBJ1-2 and TRBJ2-5 in persistent disease.

This sample also appeared in a second study, on T cells in Graves' hyperthyroidism and ophthalmopathy. That report notes: HTBI primers drove first-round RT-PCR of the TCR CDR3.

This sample comprised peripheral blood mononuclear cells (PBMCs), obtained at new diagnosis, from a patient treated with antithyroid drugs. This chain links TRBV7-9 with TRBJ2-7, with 8 nucleotides matching TRBD2. The receptor was derived from a woman in her 40s with Graves disease. The CDR3 DNA sequence: TGTGCCAGCAGTCGGGGGGGAGGATTCTACGAGCAGTACTTC. Its translation is CASSRGGGFYEQYF.